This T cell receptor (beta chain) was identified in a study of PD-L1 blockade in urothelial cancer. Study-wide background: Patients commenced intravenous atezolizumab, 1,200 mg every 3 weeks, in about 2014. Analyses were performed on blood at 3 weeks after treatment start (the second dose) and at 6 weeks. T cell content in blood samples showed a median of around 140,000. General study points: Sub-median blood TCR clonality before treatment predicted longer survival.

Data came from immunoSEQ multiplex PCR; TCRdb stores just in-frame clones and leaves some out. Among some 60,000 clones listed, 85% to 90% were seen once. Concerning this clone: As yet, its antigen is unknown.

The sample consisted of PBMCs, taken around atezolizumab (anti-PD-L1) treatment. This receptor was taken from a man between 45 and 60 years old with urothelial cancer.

The CDR3 bases are TGCGCCAGCAGCAGGGCTAGCGGGAGTAGAGAGACCCAGTACTTC. It encodes CASSRASGSRETQYF. The V call is TRBV4-1, the J call TRBJ2-5, with TRBD2 identical over 10 bases. V shed 5 bases and J 4 bases; nucleotides not matched to a gene: 7. From germline, CDR1 is MGHRA and CDR2 YSYEKL. This CDR3 spans 15 amino acids.